The following is a T cell receptor (beta chain) sequence with its context. Its antigen remains unknown. The repertoire was sequenced with immunoSEQ multiplex PCR; TCRdb's copy has only in-frame clones and lacks some. Of 110,000 to 150,000 clones in the sample, 85% to 90% were seen once. This entry is derived from a study of cytomegalovirus exposure and HLA in healthy donors. Study summary: The approximately 120 validation repertoires matched the roughly 630 first-cohort repertoires in platform, a later analysis reported. Findings and limits, study-wide: Accounts indicate the classifier identified cytomegalovirus status with strong specificity and sensitivity. Three of the chains that were CMV-associated were confirmed in vitro to be specific for CMV antigens. The finding came from a later analysis; first-cohort TCR clusters tended to co-occur in the 130 or so validation repertoires.

V was pared by 0 bases and J by 7 bases, with 11 bases between. CDR1 and CDR2 from the germline V gene are SGHRS and YFSETQ. This CDR3 is 14 amino acids long. V is TRBV5-1 and J is TRBJ2-1; D unclear. This clonotype was obtained from a man aged 18-30 years in good health and CMV-seronegative. Sequenced sample: PBMCs. CDR3 DNA: TGCGCCAGCAGCTTGGACGAGGCTAAGAATGAGCAGTTCTTC. It codes for CASSLDEAKNEQFF. Filled out from reference TRBV5-1 and TRBJ2-1, the complete variable domain reads KAGVTQTPRYLIKTRGQQVTLSCSPISGHRSVSWYQQTPGQGLQFLFEYFSETQRNKGNFPGRFSGRQFSNSRSEMNVSTLELGDSALYLCASSLDEAKNEQFFGPGTRLTVL.